This entry describes one T cell receptor beta chain. Its matching antigen is unknown. UMI-labeled 5' RACE TRB cDNA libraries were prepared from the cells. Using the 5' RACE reads, TCRdb records one entry per CDR3 protein without DNA. Reported are under 8,500 distinct CDR3 sequences; the ten largest clones contain roughly 1.7%. The entry originates in a study of CXCR3-negative and CXCR3-positive naive CD8 T cells. Study results and limitations: Naive CXCR3-positive cells had TRB CDR3s more hydrophobic than those of CXCR3-negative naive cells. Naive subsets showed comparable surface CD5, and TCR interaction strength was also inferred from TRB CDR3 physicochemistry. Sequencing showed both naive subsets with comparably high diversity, and memory CD8+ cells much lower. TRBV-TRBJ usage was alike in naive CXCR3-negative and CXCR3-positive cells but differed in memory cells.

The CDR3 spans 14 residues. Germline V lookup: CDR1 MNHEY, CDR2 SMNVEV (reference sequence). Sequencing was performed on naive CXCR3+ CD8+ T cells from blood. Indicated subset: CD45RO-CCR7+CD27+CD95- naive CD8+ T cells expressing CXCR3 (TNR3+). The TCR originated in a human donor in good health. Some clones in this sample may be carry-over from other donors' samples. This chain uses TRBV27 with TRBJ2-7; there is no DNA to check the TCRdb D call of TRBD2. This chain's CDR3 is CASTPASPLDEQYF.